Described below is a single T cell receptor beta chain sequence and its context. Its antigen is unidentified. The TCR library protocol was used to attach unique molecular identifiers. These identifiers were attached to individual cDNA molecules. One entry per CDR3 protein, called by TCRdb with MiXCR from the 5' RACE reads. The sample holds about 64,000 distinct CDR3 sequences, about 10% seen once. The V end was cut by 5 bases, the J end by 5 bases, with 12 bases between. This CDR3 comprises 14 residues. Germline loops: CDR1 SGHVS, CDR2 FNYEAQ. This record comes from a study of early T cells in non-severe SARS-CoV-2 infection. Across the whole study: The chains were unpaired, and the sequenced material was bulk RNA from unsorted whole blood.

The study, taken as a whole, reports: Matching against VDJdb likely underestimated virus-specific expansions, favoring anti-spike CD8.

This clonotype originated in an adult who was a healthcare worker with PCR-confirmed SARS-CoV-2 infection or an uninfected control (not recorded which). The specimen was whole blood, collected at baseline. V usage is TRBV7-6 and J usage is TRBJ2-2; D uncertain. CDR3: CASSPGVGTGELFF. DNA of the CDR3: TGTGCCAGCAGCCCAGGAGTGGGGACCGGGGAGCTGTTTTTT.